This is a list of T cell receptor beta chains from one sample in a study of early T cells in non-severe SARS-CoV-2 infection. TCRdb independently ran MiXCR on the 5' RACE reads; one entry per CDR3 protein. Altogether roughly 70,000 distinct CDR3 sequences are present, less than 20% being singletons, with the ten largest covering 7.5% to 10%. This sample comprised whole blood, obtained at baseline. These receptors all stem from an adult who was a healthcare worker with PCR-confirmed SARS-CoV-2 infection or an uninfected control (not recorded which). Both conserved end residues are part of each CDR3. D genes are given only for firm matches. The size of a clone is reported for some rows only, either as once, few or many, or as a class for expanded clones.

J gene	V gene	clone size	D gene	CDR3 protein	CDR3 DNA
TRBJ1-1	TRBV6-6	few	TRBD1	CATTQGAGTEAFF	TGTGCCACGACACAGGGGGCCGGCACTGAAGCTTTCTTT
TRBJ2-7	TRBV12-3/TRBV12-4	many	-	CASSLQGGVGYEQYF	TGTGCCAGCAGTTTGCAGGGTGGAGTCGGATACGAGCAGTACTTC
TRBJ2-4	TRBV5-1	few	-	CASSQHVGNIQYF	TGCGCCAGCAGCCAGCACGTCGGAAACATTCAGTACTTC
TRBJ2-3	TRBV5-5	few	TRBD2	CASSGLTSGANTQYF	TGTGCCAGCAGCGGGTTGACTAGCGGGGCCAATACGCAGTATTTT
TRBJ2-6	TRBV7-9	-	-	CASSLPQANSGANVLTF	TGTGCCAGCAGCTTACCGCAGGCTAACTCTGGGGCCAACGTCCTGACTTTC
TRBJ1-1	TRBV20-1	-	TRBD1	CSARARGMNTEAFF	TGCAGTGCTAGGGCCAGGGGGATGAACACTGAAGCTTTCTTT
TRBJ2-1	TRBV14	-	TRBD2	CASSPTSGLSYNEQFF	TGTGCCAGCAGCCCGACTAGCGGTCTCTCCTACAATGAGCAGTTCTTC
TRBJ2-3	TRBV12-3/TRBV12-4	-	-	CASSIGQSTDTQYF	TGTGCCAGCAGTATTGGACAGAGCACAGATACGCAGTATTTT
TRBJ2-3	TRBV20-1	-	-	CSASLEPDTQYF	TGCAGTGCTAGTTTGGAACCAGATACGCAGTATTTT
TRBJ1-5	TRBV6-2/TRBV6-3	few	-	CASSTQGSNQPQHF	TGTGCCAGCAGTACTCAGGGATCCAATCAGCCCCAGCATTTT
TRBJ2-3	TRBV3-1	-	TRBD2	CASSQEPLSGRIDTQYF	TGTGCCAGCAGCCAAGAGCCCCTTAGCGGGAGGATAGATACGCAGTATTTT
TRBJ1-1	TRBV30	-	-	CAWSGTEAFF	TGTGCCTGGAGTGGGACTGAAGCTTTCTTT
TRBJ2-3	TRBV7-2	-	-	CASNPTPTDTQYF	TGTGCCAGCAACCCGACACCCACAGATACGCAGTATTTT
TRBJ1-1	TRBV16	-	-	CASSQSVTGPTEAFF	TGTGCCAGCAGCCAATCGGTAACAGGGCCCACTGAAGCTTTCTTT
TRBJ1-5	TRBV27	few	-	CASRGGGVNSNQPQHF	TGTGCCAGCAGGGGGGGTGGTGTAAATAGCAATCAGCCCCAGCATTTT
TRBJ1-4	TRBV7-8	-	-	CASSSEVGGAEKLFF	TGTGCCAGCAGCTCCGAGGTTGGTGGGGCTGAAAAACTGTTTTTT
TRBJ1-5	TRBV5-1	-	TRBD1	CASSLGTGASNQPQHF	TGCGCCAGCAGCTTGGGGACAGGGGCTAGCAATCAGCCCCAGCATTTT
TRBJ1-6	TRBV24-1	-	-	CATIRTGQTSYNSPLHF	TGTGCCACCATTCGGACGGGACAAACCTCCTATAATTCACCCCTCCACTTT
TRBJ2-3	TRBV7-2	few	-	CASSLSPATRATDTQYF	TGTGCCAGCAGCTTATCCCCGGCCACAAGGGCCACAGATACGCAGTATTTT
TRBJ1-5	TRBV19	few	-	CASSSPQLLYQPQHF	TGTGCCAGTAGTAGCCCACAGCTACTCTATCAGCCCCAGCATTTT
TRBJ1-4	TRBV11-2	few	-	CATGQTEKLFF	TGTGCCACAGGACAGACTGAAAAACTGTTTTTT
TRBJ1-5	TRBV12-3/TRBV12-4	-	-	CASSLRRVDQPQHF	TGTGCCAGCAGTTTGCGAAGGGTGGATCAGCCCCAGCATTTT
TRBJ1-2	TRBV6-6	few	-	CASSGSDIYGYTF	TGTGCCAGCAGCGGGTCTGATATCTATGGCTACACCTTC
TRBJ2-7	TRBV7-9	-	TRBD1	CASTKGGTGSYEQYF	TGTGCCAGCACCAAGGGCGGGACAGGCTCCTACGAGCAGTACTTC
TRBJ2-1	TRBV20-1	-	TRBD2	CSALPGLATSYNEQFF	TGCAGTGCTCTGCCGGGACTAGCGACTTCCTACAATGAGCAGTTCTTC
TRBJ1-2	TRBV13	few	-	CASSLAGRGYGYTF	TGTGCCAGCAGCTTAGCTGGGAGAGGGTATGGCTACACCTTC
TRBJ1-3	TRBV12-3/TRBV12-4	many	-	CASSSVLRATIYF	TGTGCCAGCAGTTCCGTACTCAGGGCCACCATATATTTT
TRBJ2-1	TRBV10-1	few	-	CASSEPGTGYNEQFF	TGCGCCAGCAGTGAGCCGGGGACTGGTTACAATGAGCAGTTCTTC
TRBJ2-7	TRBV7-6	-	-	CASSPNPGTYEQYF	TGTGCCAGCAGTCCAAACCCAGGCACCTACGAGCAGTACTTC
TRBJ2-3	TRBV20-1	-	-	CSARGRNHYTDTQYF	TGCAGTGCTAGGGGGCGGAACCATTACACAGATACGCAGTATTTT
TRBJ2-7	TRBV19	-	-	CARPRGSRSYEQYF	TGTGCCCGACCCCGGGGCAGCCGCTCCTACGAGCAGTACTTC
TRBJ1-1	TRBV10-3	once	-	CAISESEAGMNTEAFF	TGTGCCATCAGTGAGTCCGAGGCGGGGATGAACACTGAAGCTTTCTTT
TRBJ2-7	TRBV5-1	few	-	CASSLFRGSYEQYF	TGCGCCAGCAGCTTGTTCCGGGGGTCCTACGAGCAGTACTTC
TRBJ2-5	TRBV24-1	-	-	CASPTPDWRRRTETQYF	TGTGCCTCCCCGACCCCCGATTGGCGGAGGAGGACAGAGACCCAGTACTTC
TRBJ2-1	TRBV2	-	TRBD2	CASKASGFNEQFF	TGTGCCAGCAAGGCTAGCGGGTTTAATGAGCAGTTCTTC
TRBJ2-7	TRBV3-2	-	-	CASSPTAGGGEQYF	TGTGCCAGCAGCCCTACAGCGGGAGGGGGGGAGCAGTACTTC
TRBJ2-1	TRBV27	-	TRBD1	CASSIVRGREQFF	TGTGCCAGCAGTATAGTCAGGGGGCGTGAGCAGTTCTTC
TRBJ2-4	TRBV6-6	few	TRBD2	CASSYGSGRARGAKNIQYF	TGTGCCAGCAGTTACGGCAGCGGGAGGGCCCGGGGGGCCAAAAACATTCAGTACTTC
TRBJ2-5	TRBV30	-	-	CAWRMQGGKETQYF	TGTGCCTGGAGGATGCAGGGGGGGAAAGAGACCCAGTACTTC
TRBJ2-1	TRBV18	many	-	CASSPLTGGLLGNEQFF	TGTGCCAGCTCACCCTTGACGGGGGGCCTCCTCGGCAATGAGCAGTTCTTC
TRBJ1-1	TRBV6-6	-	TRBD1	CASSQDRGAEAFF	TGTGCCAGCAGCCAGGACAGGGGCGCTGAAGCTTTCTTT
TRBJ2-3	TRBV11-2	-	-	CASSLPWGGADTQYF	TGTGCCAGCAGCTTACCCTGGGGAGGTGCAGATACGCAGTATTTT
TRBJ2-1	TRBV20-1	-	-	CSGRQKHPYNEQFF	TGCAGTGGTCGACAGAAGCACCCTTACAATGAGCAGTTCTTC
TRBJ2-1	TRBV20-1	few	-	CSAPEFGNNEQFF	TGCAGTGCTCCAGAGTTCGGGAACAATGAGCAGTTCTTC
TRBJ2-2	TRBV4-2	-	TRBD2	CASTKKGAGETGELFF	TGTGCCAGCACCAAAAAAGGAGCGGGAGAGACCGGGGAGCTGTTTTTT
TRBJ2-2	TRBV5-1	-	-	CASSFRQPNTGELFF	TGCGCCAGCAGCTTCCGGCAGCCGAACACCGGGGAGCTGTTTTTT